This T cell receptor beta chain was recovered during a study of STAT5B mutations in CD4+ large granular lymphocyte leukemia. Assay: immunoSEQ multiplex PCR; the TCRdb copy retains only in-frame clones and omits some. The sample has 30,000 or so clones, under 85% seen once. V gave up 0 bases and J gave up 6 bases, with 9 bases separating them. CDR3 length equals 14 residues. CDR1 and CDR2 from the germline V gene are SEHNR and FQNEAQ (reference sequence). The TCR sequence derives from a human donor in good health. The sample taken for sequencing was CD4+ T cells from blood buffy coats. The V call is TRBV7-9, the J call TRBJ2-1; D gene ambiguous. DNA for the CDR3: TGTGCCAGCAGCTTAGCGCTTCTGTCCAATGAGCAGTTCTTC. Amino acid sequence: CASSLALLSNEQFF.